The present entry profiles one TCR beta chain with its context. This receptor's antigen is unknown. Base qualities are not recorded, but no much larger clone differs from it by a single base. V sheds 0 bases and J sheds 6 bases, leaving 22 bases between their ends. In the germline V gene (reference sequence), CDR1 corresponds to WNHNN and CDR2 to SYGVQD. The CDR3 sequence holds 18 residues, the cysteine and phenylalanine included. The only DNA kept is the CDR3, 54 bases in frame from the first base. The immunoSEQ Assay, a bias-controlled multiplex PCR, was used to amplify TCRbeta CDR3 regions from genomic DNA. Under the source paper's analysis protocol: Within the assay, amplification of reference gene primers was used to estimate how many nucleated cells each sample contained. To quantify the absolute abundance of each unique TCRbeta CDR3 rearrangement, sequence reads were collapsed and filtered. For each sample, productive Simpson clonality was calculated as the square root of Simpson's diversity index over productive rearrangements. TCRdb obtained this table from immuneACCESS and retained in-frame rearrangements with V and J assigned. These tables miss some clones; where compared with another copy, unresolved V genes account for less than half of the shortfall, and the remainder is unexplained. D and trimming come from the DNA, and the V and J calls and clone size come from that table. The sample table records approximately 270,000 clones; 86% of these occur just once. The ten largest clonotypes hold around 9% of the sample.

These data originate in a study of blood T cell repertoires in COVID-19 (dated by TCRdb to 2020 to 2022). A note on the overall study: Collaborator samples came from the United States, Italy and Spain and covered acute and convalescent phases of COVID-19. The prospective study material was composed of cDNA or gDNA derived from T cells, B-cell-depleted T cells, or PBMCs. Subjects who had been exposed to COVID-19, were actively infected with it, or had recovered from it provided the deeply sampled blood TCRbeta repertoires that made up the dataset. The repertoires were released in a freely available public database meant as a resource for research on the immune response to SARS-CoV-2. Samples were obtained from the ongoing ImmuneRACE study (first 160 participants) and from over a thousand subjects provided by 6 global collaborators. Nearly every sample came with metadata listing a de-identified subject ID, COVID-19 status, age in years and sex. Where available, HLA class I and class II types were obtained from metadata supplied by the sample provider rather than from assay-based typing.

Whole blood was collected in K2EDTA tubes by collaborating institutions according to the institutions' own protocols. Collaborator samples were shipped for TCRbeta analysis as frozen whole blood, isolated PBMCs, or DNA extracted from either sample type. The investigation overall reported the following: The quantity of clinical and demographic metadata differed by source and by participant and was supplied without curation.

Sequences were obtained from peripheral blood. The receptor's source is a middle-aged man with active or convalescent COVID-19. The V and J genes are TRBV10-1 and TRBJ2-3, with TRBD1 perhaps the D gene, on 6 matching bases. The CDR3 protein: CASSESLSTGIKSDTQYF. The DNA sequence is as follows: TGCGCCAGCAGTGAGTCGCTGAGTACAGGGATAAAATCGGATACGCAGTATTTT.